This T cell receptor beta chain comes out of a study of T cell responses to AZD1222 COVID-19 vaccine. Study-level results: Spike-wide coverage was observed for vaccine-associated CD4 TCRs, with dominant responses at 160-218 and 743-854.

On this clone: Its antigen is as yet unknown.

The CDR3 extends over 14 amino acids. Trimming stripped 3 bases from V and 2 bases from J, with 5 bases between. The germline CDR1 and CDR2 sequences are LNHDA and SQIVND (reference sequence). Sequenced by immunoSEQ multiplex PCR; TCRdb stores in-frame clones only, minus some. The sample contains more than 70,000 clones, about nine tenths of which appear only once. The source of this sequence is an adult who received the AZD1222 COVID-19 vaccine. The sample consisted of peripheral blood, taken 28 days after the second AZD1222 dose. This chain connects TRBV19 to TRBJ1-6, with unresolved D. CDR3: CASSMATYNSPLHF. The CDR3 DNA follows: TGTGCCAGTAGTATGGCCACCTATAATTCACCCCTCCACTTT. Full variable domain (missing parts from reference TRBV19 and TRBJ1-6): DGGITQSPKYLFRKEGQNVTLSCEQNLNHDAMYWYRQDPGQGLRLIYYSQIVNDFQKGDIAEGYSVSREKKESFPLTVTSAQKNPTAFYLCASSMATYNSPLHFGNGTRLTVT.